This TCR beta chain was sequenced during a study of T cells of healthy individuals. One entry per CDR3 protein results from TCRdb running MiXCR on the 5' RACE reads. The data hold 63,000 or so distinct CDR3 sequences, with 15% to 20% observed a single time. V was trimmed by 6 bases and J by 7 bases, leaving 15 bases between them. The CDR3 consists of 13 residues. CDR1 SEHNR and CDR2 FQNEAQ come from the germline V gene (reference sequence). The receptor's source is a human donor in good health. This chain links TRBV7-9 with TRBJ1-2; unclear D gene. CDR3 residues: CASSAGVHTGYTF. CDR3 DNA sequence: TGTGCCAGCAGTGCCGGAGTGCACACTGGCTACACCTTC.